The rows below give T cell receptor beta chains drawn from one sample of a study of shared clonotypes between healthy human individuals. Sequencing used immunoSEQ multiplex PCR; TCRdb keeps in-frame clones, though not all of them. The sample records hundreds of thousands of clones, approximately 96% being singletons. The sample taken for sequencing was naive CD8+ T cells sorted from blood. The receptors stem from a woman in her thirties in good health. The conserved cysteine and the conserved F or W are not part of the CDR3 here.

V	J	CDR3
TRBV6-1	TRBJ1-3	ATQGQVSTIY
TRBV27	TRBJ2-7	ASSQAGNNYEQY
TRBV27	TRBJ1-2	ASSFGTGVGGYT
TRBV9	TRBJ2-7	ASSVDTDLSYEQY
TRBV27	TRBJ1-2	ASSPDRGNYGYT
TRBV6-5	TRBJ2-7	ASNTVGYEQY
TRBV6-1	TRBJ2-7	ASSAGLEYEQY
TRBV28	TRBJ2-1	ASHPSGDNEQF
TRBV19	TRBJ2-2	ASSITLSGELF
TRBV7-7	TRBJ2-7	ASSPGPGYEQY
TRBV6-6	TRBJ2-3	ASSPESEYTDTQY
TRBV29-1	TRBJ2-6	SVEVIQGSGANVLT
TRBV27	TRBJ2-1	ASSSTTRGEQF
TRBV6-1	TRBJ2-5	ASSEWRGRETQY
TRBV29-1	TRBJ2-2	SVPRGGPGELF
TRBV5-5	TRBJ2-3	ASSLDPRADTQY
TRBV27	TRBJ2-7	ASSLARGAYEQY
TRBV6-5	TRBJ2-7	ASSYSARGEQY
TRBV15	TRBJ1-1	ATSRVRSAGTNTEAF
TRBV4-2	TRBJ2-3	ASSTRLESTDTQY
TRBV7-9	TRBJ1-1	ASSLGWGAQLNTEAF
TRBV19	TRBJ2-2	ASNRFLGGGNTGELF
TRBV7-9	TRBJ2-7	ASSLAGEAGYEQY
TRBV28	TRBJ2-3	ASSFFSLAGVGTDTQY
TRBV5-6	TRBJ1-2	ASSLAGNYGYT
TRBV5-8	TRBJ1-4	ASSLPDTTNEKLF
TRBV21-1	TRBJ2-6	ASSKVSVRRHPYSGANVLT
TRBV11-2	TRBJ2-7	ASSLDRGEQY
TRBV9	TRBJ2-4	ASSVGRGQKNIQY
TRBV4-1	TRBJ2-7	ASSFRDINYEQY
TRBV10-1	TRBJ2-7	ASSTSSYEQY
TRBV19	TRBJ2-7	ASSPGQGLAQY
TRBV9	TRBJ2-1	ASSVGAADVYNEQF
TRBV28	TRBJ2-7	ASSLGDNPYEQY
TRBV29-1	TRBJ2-7	SVADPDEQY
TRBV28	TRBJ2-3	ASRDLAPAGVGDTQY
TRBV5-1	TRBJ2-7	ASSPINGQGAAYEQY
TRBV5-6	TRBJ2-7	ASSSNGGYYEQY
TRBV27	TRBJ2-3	ASSSLLSITDTQY
TRBV9	TRBJ2-3	ASSVGTLSTDTQY
TRBV7-8	TRBJ2-7	ASSLLGVEGAYEQY
TRBV7-7	TRBJ2-3	ASAREDRGTDTQY
TRBV19	TRBJ2-7	ASSIAGATYEQY
TRBV2	TRBJ2-1	ASSETGSSYNEQF
TRBV27	TRBJ2-1	ASSLSGSYNEQF